This T cell receptor beta chain was sequenced in a study of T cell responses to AZD1222 COVID-19 vaccine. The study's findings and limits: Breadth and depth of Spike-specific TCRs rose after two AZD1222 doses. Baseline seropositivity characterized only six AZD1222 recipients. Dominant CD4 TCR responses targeted spike regions 160-218 and 743-854.

V dropped 1 base and J dropped 7; count of bases not matched to a gene: 7. The length of the CDR3 is 16 residues. Germline-derived CDR1 and CDR2 are SGHTA and FQGNSA. Clones were read by immunoSEQ multiplex PCR, and TCRdb kept only the in-frame ones, dropping some. Of roughly 67,000 clones detected, roughly 87% appear once; the ten largest clones hold approximately 30%. Comment on this clone: Its specificity is unknown.

This clonotype was obtained from an adult who received the AZD1222 COVID-19 vaccine. J is TRBJ1-6 and V is TRBV7-2, with 7 bases identical to TRBD1. The sample in question was peripheral blood, obtained 28 days after the second AZD1222 dose. CDR3 sequence (DNA): TGTGCCAGCAGCTTAGGAAGTAGGGGGCAGAATTCACCCCTCCACTTT. It encodes CASSLGSRGQNSPLHF.